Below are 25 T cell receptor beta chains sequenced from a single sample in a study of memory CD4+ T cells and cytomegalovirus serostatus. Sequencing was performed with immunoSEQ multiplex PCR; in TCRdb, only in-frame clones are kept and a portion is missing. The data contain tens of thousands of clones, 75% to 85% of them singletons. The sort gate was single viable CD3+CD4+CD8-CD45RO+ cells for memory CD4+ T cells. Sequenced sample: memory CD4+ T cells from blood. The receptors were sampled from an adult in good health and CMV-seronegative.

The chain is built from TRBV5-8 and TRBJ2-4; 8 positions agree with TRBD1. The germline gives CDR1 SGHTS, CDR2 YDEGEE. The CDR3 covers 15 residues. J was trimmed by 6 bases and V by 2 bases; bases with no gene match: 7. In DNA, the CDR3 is TGTGCCAGCAGCTTAATGACAGGGGTGACAAACATTCAGTACTTC. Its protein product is CASSLMTGVTNIQYF.

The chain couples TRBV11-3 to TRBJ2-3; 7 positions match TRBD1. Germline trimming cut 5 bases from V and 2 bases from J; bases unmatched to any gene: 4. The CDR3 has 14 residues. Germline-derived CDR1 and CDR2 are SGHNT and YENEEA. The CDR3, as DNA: TGTGCCAGCAGCAAGGGACAGATCACAGATACGCAGTATTTT. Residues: CASSKGQITDTQYF.

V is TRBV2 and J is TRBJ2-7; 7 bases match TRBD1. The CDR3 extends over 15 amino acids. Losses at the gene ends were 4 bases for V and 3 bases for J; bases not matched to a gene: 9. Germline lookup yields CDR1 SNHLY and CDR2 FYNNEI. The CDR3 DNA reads TGTGCCAGCAGTGCCGAGACAGGGAAAAACTACGAGCAGTACTTC. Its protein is CASSAETGKNYEQYF.

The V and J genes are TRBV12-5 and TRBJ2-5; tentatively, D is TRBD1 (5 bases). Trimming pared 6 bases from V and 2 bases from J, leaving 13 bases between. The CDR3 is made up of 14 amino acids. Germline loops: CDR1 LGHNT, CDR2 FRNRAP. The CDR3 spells CASGRPGPQETQYF. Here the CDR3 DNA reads TGTGCTAGTGGCCGGCCAGGGCCGCAAGAGACCCAGTACTTC.

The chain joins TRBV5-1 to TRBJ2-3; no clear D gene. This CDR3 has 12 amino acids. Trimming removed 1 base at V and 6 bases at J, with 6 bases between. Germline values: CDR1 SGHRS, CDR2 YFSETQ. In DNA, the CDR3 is TGCGCCAGCAGCTTGATAGGCGATACGCAGTATTTT. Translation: CASSLIGDTQYF.

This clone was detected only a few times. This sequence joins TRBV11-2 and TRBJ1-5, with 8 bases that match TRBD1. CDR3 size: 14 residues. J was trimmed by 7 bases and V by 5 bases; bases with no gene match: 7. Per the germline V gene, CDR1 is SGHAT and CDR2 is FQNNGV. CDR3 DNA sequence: TGTGCCAGCAGCCCAGACAGGGGAACCCAGCCCCAGCATTTT. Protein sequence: CASSPDRGTQPQHF.

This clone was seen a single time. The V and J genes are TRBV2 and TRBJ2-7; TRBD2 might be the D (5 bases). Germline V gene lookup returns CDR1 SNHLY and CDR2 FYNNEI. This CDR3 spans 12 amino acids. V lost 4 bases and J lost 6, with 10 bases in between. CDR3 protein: CASSAVGSEQYF. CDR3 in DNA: TGTGCCAGCAGTGCTGTAGGGAGCGAGCAGTACTTC.

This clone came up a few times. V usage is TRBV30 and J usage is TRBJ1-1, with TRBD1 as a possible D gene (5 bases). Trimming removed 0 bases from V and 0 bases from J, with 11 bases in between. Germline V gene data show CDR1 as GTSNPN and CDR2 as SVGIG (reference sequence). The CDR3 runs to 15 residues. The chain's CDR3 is CAWSVWGGMNTEAFF. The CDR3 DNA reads TGTGCCTGGAGTGTATGGGGGGGGATGAACACTGAAGCTTTCTTT.

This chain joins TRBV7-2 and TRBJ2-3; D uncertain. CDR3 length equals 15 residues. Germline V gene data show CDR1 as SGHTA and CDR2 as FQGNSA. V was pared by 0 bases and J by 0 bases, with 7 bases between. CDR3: CASSLAPGSTDTQYF. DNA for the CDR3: TGTGCCAGCAGCTTAGCGCCCGGCAGCACAGATACGCAGTATTTT.

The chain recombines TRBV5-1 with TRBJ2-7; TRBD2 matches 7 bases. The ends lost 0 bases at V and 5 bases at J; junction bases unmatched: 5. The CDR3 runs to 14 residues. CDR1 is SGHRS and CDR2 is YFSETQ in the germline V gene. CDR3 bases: TGCGCCAGCAGCTTGGGGGCAGGGACTAACGAGCAGTACTTC. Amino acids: CASSLGAGTNEQYF. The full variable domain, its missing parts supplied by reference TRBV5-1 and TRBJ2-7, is KAGVTQTPRYLIKTRGQQVTLSCSPISGHRSVSWYQQTPGQGLQFLFEYFSETQRNKGNFPGRFSGRQFSNSRSEMNVSTLELGDSALYLCASSLGAGTNEQYFGPGTRLTVT.

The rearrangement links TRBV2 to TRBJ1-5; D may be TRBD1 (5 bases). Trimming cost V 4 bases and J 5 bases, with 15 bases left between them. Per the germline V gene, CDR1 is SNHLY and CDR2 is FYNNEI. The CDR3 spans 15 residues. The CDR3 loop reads CASSAGRDVHQPQHF. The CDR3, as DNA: TGTGCCAGCAGTGCGGGCAGGGATGTCCATCAGCCCCAGCATTTT.

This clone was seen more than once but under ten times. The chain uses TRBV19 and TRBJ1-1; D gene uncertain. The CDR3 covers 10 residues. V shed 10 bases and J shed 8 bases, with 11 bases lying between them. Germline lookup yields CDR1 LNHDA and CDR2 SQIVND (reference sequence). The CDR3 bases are TGTGCCACCCCTCCTTGGGAAGCTTTCTTT. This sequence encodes CATPPWEAFF.

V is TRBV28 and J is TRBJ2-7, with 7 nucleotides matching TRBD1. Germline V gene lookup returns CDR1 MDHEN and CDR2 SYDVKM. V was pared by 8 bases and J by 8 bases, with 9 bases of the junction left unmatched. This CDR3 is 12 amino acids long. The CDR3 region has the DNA TGTGCCAGCGAAGGGACAGTTGAGAAGCAGTACTTC. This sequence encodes CASEGTVEKQYF.

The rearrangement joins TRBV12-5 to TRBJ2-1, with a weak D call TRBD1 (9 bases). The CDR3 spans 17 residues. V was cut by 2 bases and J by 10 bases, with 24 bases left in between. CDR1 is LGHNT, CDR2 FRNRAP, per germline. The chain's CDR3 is CASGLSAGGQGPREQFF. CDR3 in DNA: TGTGCTAGTGGTTTGAGTGCGGGGGGACAGGGCCCTCGAGAGCAGTTCTTC. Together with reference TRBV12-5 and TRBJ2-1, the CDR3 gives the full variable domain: DARVTQTPRHKVTEMGQEVTMRCQPILGHNTVFWYRQTMMQGLELLAYFRNRAPLDDSGMPKDRFSAEMPDATLATLKIQPSEPRDSAVYFCASGLSAGGQGPREQFFGPGTRLTVL.

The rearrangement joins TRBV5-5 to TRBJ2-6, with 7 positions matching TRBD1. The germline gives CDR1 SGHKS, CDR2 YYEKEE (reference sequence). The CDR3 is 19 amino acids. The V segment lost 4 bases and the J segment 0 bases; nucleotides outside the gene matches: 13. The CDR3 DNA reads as TGTGCCAGCAGCCCCTTCGTGGGACAGCTAAGCTCTGGGGCCAACGTCCTGACTTTC. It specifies CASSPFVGQLSSGANVLTF.

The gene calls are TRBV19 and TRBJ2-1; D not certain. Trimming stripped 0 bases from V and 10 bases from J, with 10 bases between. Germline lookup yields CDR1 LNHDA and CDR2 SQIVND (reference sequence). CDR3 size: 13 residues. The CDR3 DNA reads TGTGCCAGTAGTATAGATACGGACCTCGAGCAGTTCTTC. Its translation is CASSIDTDLEQFF.

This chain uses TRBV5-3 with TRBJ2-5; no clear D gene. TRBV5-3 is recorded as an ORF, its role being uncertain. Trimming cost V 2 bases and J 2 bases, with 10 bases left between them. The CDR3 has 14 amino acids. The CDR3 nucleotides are TGTGCCAGAAGCTTTTTAGGGAAGCAAGAGACCCAGTACTTC. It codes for CARSFLGKQETQYF.

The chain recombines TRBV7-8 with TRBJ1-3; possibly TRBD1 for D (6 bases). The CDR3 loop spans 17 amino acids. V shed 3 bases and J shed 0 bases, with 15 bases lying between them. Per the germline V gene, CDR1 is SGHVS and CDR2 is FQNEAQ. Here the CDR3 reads CASSLGGQTDSGNTIYF. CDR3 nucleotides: TGTGCCAGCAGCTTGGGAGGACAGACCGACTCTGGAAACACCATATATTTT.

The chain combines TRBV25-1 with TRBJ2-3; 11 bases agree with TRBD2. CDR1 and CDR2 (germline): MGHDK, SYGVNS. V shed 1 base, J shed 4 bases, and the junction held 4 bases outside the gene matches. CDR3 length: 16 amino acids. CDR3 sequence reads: CASSEFSGGAPDTQYF. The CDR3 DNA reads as TGTGCCAGCAGTGAATTTAGCGGGGGGGCCCCAGATACGCAGTATTTT.

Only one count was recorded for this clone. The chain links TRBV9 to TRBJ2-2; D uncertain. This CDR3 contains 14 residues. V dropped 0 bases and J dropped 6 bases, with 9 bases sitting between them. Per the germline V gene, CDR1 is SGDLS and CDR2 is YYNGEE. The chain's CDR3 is CASSVGGVAGELFF. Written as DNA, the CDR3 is TGTGCCAGCAGCGTAGGTGGTGTAGCCGGGGAGCTGTTTTTT.

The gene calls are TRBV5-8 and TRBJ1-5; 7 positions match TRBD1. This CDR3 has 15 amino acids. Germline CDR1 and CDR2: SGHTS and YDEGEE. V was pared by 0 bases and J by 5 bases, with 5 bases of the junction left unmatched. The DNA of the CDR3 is TGTGCCAGCAGCTTGGGTGACAGGGAGGATCAGCCCCAGCATTTT. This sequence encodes CASSLGDREDQPQHF. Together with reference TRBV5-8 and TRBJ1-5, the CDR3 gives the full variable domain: EAGVTQSPTHLIKTRGQQATLRCSPISGHTSVYWYQQALGLGLQFLLWYDEGEERNRGNFPPRFSGRQFPNYSSELNVNALELEDSALYLCASSLGDREDQPQHFGDGTRLSIL.

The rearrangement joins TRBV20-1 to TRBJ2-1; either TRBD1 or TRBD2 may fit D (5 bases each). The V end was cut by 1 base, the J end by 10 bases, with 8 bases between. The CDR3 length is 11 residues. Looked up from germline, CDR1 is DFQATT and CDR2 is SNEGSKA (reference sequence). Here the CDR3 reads CSARGGLEQFF. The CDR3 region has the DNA TGCAGTGCTAGAGGGGGGTTAGAGCAGTTCTTC.

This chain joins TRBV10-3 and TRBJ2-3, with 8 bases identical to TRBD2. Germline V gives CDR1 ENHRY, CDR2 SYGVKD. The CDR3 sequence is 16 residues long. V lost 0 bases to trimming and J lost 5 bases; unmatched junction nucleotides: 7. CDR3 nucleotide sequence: TGTGCCATCAGTGAGTCGGGTCGGGGGGGCATAGATACGCAGTATTTT. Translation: CAISESGRGGIDTQYF.

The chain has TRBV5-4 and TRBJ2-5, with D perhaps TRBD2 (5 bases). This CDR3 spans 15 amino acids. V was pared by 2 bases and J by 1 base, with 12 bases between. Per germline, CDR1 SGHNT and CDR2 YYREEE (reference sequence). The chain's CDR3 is CASSFSPGSQETQYF. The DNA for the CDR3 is TGTGCCAGCAGCTTCTCCCCGGGGAGCCAAGAGACCCAGTACTTC.

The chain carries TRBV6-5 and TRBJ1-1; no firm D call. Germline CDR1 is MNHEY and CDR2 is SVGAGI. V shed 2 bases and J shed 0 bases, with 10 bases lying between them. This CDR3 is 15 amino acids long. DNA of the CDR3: TGTGCCAGCAGTTACGCCAGGATGGTGAACACTGAAGCTTTCTTT. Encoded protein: CASSYARMVNTEAFF.